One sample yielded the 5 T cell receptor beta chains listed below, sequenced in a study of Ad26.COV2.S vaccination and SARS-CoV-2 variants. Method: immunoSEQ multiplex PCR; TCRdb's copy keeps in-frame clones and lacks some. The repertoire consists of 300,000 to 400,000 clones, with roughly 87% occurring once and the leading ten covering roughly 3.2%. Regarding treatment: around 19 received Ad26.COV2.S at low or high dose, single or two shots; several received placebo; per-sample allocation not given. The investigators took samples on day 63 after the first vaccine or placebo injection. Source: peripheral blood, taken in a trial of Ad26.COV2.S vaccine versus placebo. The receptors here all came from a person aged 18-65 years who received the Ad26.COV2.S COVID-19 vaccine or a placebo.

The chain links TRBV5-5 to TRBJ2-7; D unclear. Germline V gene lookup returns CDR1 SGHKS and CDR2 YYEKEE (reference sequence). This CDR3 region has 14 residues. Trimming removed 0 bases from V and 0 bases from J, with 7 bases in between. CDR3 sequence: CASSLAGSSYEQYF. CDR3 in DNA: TGTGCCAGCAGCTTGGCCGGAAGCTCCTACGAGCAGTACTTC.

The CDR3 region has the DNA TGTGCCAGCAGCTGGGGGGTTCATAGCAATCAGCCCCAGCATTTT. Its protein product is CASSWGVHSNQPQHF. The gene calls are TRBV7-8 and TRBJ1-5; TRBD1 is a possible D gene (5 bases). The CDR3 is 15 residues long. V lost 4 bases and J lost 0, with 10 bases in between. Per germline, CDR1 SGHVS and CDR2 FQNEAQ.

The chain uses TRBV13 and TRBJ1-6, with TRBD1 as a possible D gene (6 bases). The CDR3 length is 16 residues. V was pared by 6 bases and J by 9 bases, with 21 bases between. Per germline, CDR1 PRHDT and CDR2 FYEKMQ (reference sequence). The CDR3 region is CASRQQGRGGRSPLHF. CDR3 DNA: TGTGCCAGCAGACAACAGGGTAGAGGGGGTCGTTCACCCCTCCACTTT.

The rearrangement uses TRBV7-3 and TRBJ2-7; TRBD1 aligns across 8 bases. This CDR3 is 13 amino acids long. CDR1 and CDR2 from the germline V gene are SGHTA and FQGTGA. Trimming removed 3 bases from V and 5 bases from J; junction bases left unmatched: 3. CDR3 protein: CASSFDRGDEQYF. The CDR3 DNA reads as TGTGCCAGCAGCTTTGACAGGGGCGACGAGCAGTACTTC.

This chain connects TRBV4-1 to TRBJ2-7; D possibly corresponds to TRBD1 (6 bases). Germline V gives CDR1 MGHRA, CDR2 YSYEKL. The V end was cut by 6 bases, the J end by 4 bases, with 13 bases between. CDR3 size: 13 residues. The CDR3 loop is CASSNRVGYEQYF. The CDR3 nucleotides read TGCGCCAGCAGTAACAGGGTGGGGTACGAGCAGTACTTC.